This T cell receptor (beta chain) was recovered during a study of blood T cell repertoires in COVID-19. About the study: Spain, Italy and the United States supplied samples that represented acute and convalescent COVID-19. Sample material is recorded as cDNA or gDNA derived from T cells, B-cell-depleted T cells, or PBMCs.

The germline V gene has CDR1 LNHDA and CDR2 SQIVND (reference sequence). Trimming took off 5 bases at V and 6 bases at J, with 14 bases between the two ends. The CDR3 is made up of 15 amino acids. Original processing notes: Cell counts per sample came from amplifying reference gene primers. The data were produced by immunoSEQ multiplex PCR, yet TCRdb's version contains in-frame clones alone and is incomplete. That table furnishes V, J and clone size, whereas the DNA furnished D and trimming. This repertoire shows about 80,000 clones, around 82% found once; its top ten account for under 11%. This sequence originates from a man in his sixties with acute or convalescent COVID-19. This chain uses TRBV19 with TRBJ1-6, with D possibly TRBD1 on 5 matching bases. The sequencing sample was made of peripheral blood. As DNA, the CDR3 is TGTGCCAGTAGTGCCCCCGGACATATTAATTCACCCCTCCACTTT. The encoded protein is CASSAPGHINSPLHF.